This TCR beta chain was profiled in a study of immune cell composition in non-small cell lung cancer. General study findings and limits: Tumour-associated clones >0.5% occurred in approximately 32% of adenocarcinomas, roughly 75% of squamous. TIL tumour reactivity correlated with maximal tumour-associated clone frequency in adenocarcinoma. Squamous lung tumours showed higher top 10 clone scores and clonality than adenocarcinomas.

TCRdb keeps only in-frame clones here, not all; method: immunoSEQ multiplex PCR. The repertoire includes 15,000 or so clones, 69% of them detected once, and under 10% sits in the top ten. Genomic DNA came from frozen unsorted single-cell suspensions. V shed 3 bases and J shed 0 bases, with 4 bases lying between them. Germline loops: CDR1 KGHSH, CDR2 LQKENI. The CDR3 length is 13 residues. Comment on this clone: The antigen remains unidentified.

Sample: lung tumor tissue. The source is a human donor with non-small cell lung cancer. The rearrangement links TRBV18 to TRBJ2-3; D gene ambiguous. CDR3 nucleotides: TGTGCCAGCTCACCTTATAGCACAGATACGCAGTATTTT. It codes for CASSPYSTDTQYF.